This T cell receptor (beta chain) was identified during a study of beta chain features in type 1 diabetes. This CDR3 contains 16 residues. Germline values: CDR1 SGHDN, CDR2 FVKESK. V was clipped by 4 bases and J by 2 bases; unmatched bases: 4. As every portion of the isolated RNA was reverse transcribed, the sequencing read expressed TCRB transcripts. For naive, central memory and regulatory T cell samples, reads averaged roughly 3.7 million. The assay was immunoSEQ multiplex PCR, and TCRdb's table has in-frame clones only and misses some. Among roughly 250,000 clones listed, about 10% were seen once. This clone was detected only a few times. Heparinised blood was drawn once per donor, averaging about 116 mL.

The source of this sequence is a woman between 18 and 30 years old in good health. V usage is TRBV14 and J usage is TRBJ2-5, with 13 bases fitting TRBD2. The sequenced sample was naive CD4+ T cells from blood. The CDR3 region has the DNA TGTGCCAGCAGCCCCGGGACTAGCGGGGTACAAGAGACCCAGTACTTC. Its translation: CASSPGTSGVQETQYF.